These 7 T cell receptor beta chains were all obtained from the same sample, sequenced in a study of blood T cells in healthy people across ages. A second PCR, run for 7 to 11 cycles, used a sample-barcoded 5' primer plus a J-beta primer mix. TCRdb recomputed calls from the 5' RACE reads with MiXCR, one row per CDR3 protein. Of over a million distinct CDR3 sequences listed, approximately 39% are singletons. The specimen sequenced was blood. Receptor source: a woman aged 18-29 years in good health.

This clonotype appeared many times. This chain uses TRBV2 with TRBJ2-5; 12 bases are shared with TRBD2. CDR1 SNHLY and CDR2 FYNNEI come from the germline V gene. There are 14 residues in the CDR3. V gave up 8 bases and J gave up 4 bases; unmatched junction bases: 5. This chain's CDR3 is CASHQTSGGETQYF. The CDR3 nucleotides are TGTGCCAGCCACCAGACTAGCGGGGGAGAGACCCAGTACTTC.

This clonotype was observed many times. This chain links TRBV6-5 with TRBJ2-7; 7 bases are a match to TRBD1. Trimming at V came to 6 bases and at J to 0 bases, leaving 5 bases not matched to a gene. CDR3 length equals 14 residues. CDR1 and CDR2 from the germline V gene are MNHEY and SVGAGI. DNA of the CDR3: TGTGCCAGCAGCTCCGACAGGGCCTCCTACGAGCAGTACTTC. The encoded protein is CASSSDRASYEQYF.

The chain combines TRBV12-3 or TRBV12-4 with TRBJ1-5; D unclear. The CDR3 loop spans 13 amino acids. Trimming took off 5 bases at V and 9 bases at J, with 14 bases between the two ends. In nucleotides, the CDR3 is TGTGCCAGCAGTCTTGAGACCAGGCCGCCCCAGCATTTT. Translation: CASSLETRPPQHF.

V and J are TRBV5-1 and TRBJ2-7; unclear D gene. Trimming cost V 4 bases and J 2 bases, with 10 bases left between them. Germline V gene lookup returns CDR1 SGHRS and CDR2 YFSETQ. The CDR3 extends over 13 amino acids. The CDR3 region has the DNA TGCGCCAGCAGCCCAGAACAAGCCTACGAGCAGTACTTC. This translates into CASSPEQAYEQYF.

The rearrangement links TRBV30 to TRBJ2-1; TRBD1 matches 9 bases. V shed 2 bases and J 7 bases; nucleotides not matched to a gene: 9. The CDR3 has 15 amino acids. In germline, CDR1 is GTSNPN, CDR2 SVGIG (reference sequence). The CDR3 is CAWSPGQGILNEQFF. CDR3 DNA: TGTGCCTGGAGTCCAGGACAGGGGATTCTAAATGAGCAGTTCTTC.

For this clonotype: Sequence at one end of the junction differs from germline and may be a read error. The chain employs TRBV7-9 and TRBJ2-5; TRBD2 matches 12 bases. The CDR3 runs to 17 residues. CDR1 is SEHNR, CDR2 FQNEAQ, per germline (reference sequence). CDR3 residues: CAGSPPLAGGPGETQYF. The CDR3 region has the DNA TGTGCCGGCAGCCCCCCCCTAGCGGGGGGGCCAGGAGAGACCCAGTACTTC.

CDR3 residues: CSHQQAERGGRTYEQYF. The CDR3 region has the DNA TGCAGTCACCAACAGGCCGAACGGGGGGGAAGAACCTACGAGCAGTACTTC. The chain uses TRBV29-1 and TRBJ2-7, with 8 bases that match TRBD2. The CDR3 contains 17 residues. The V gene's germline CDR1 is SQVTM and CDR2 ANQGSEA.